Listed below are T cell receptor beta chains from one sample, sequenced in a study of Ad26.COV2.S vaccination and SARS-CoV-2 variants. Method: immunoSEQ multiplex PCR; TCRdb's copy keeps in-frame clones and lacks some. The sample consists of 300,000 to 350,000 clones, roughly nine tenths of them appearing once. The specimen comprised peripheral blood, sampled in a trial of Ad26.COV2.S vaccine versus placebo. Source of these receptors: a person aged 18 to 65 who received the Ad26.COV2.S COVID-19 vaccine or a placebo. Each CDR3 is given with its conserved first and last residue. Each record gives: D gene, V gene, CDR3 length, clone size, J gene, CDR3 protein, CDR3 DNA. The D gene is left open where the match is weak. The size entry is marked missing in some rows and otherwise reads once, few, many or a size class.

TRBD2	TRBV10-2	16	.	TRBJ2-3	CASSEGTSGLGDTQYF	TGCGCCAGCAGTGAAGGGACTAGCGGTCTGGGAGATACGCAGTATTTT
.	TRBV4-3	13	.	TRBJ1-1	CASSPEEGNEAFF	TGCGCCAGCAGCCCTGAGGAGGGTAATGAAGCTTTCTTT
TRBD2	TRBV2	16	.	TRBJ2-3	CASSRGTSVSSDTQYF	TGTGCCAGCAGTCGCGGGACTAGCGTTTCGTCAGATACGCAGTATTTT
.	TRBV14	14	.	TRBJ2-7	CASSQEALAWEQYF	TGTGCCAGCAGCCAAGAAGCGCTGGCCTGGGAGCAGTACTTC
.	TRBV13	16	.	TRBJ1-1	CASSLGLGAMNTEAFF	TGTGCCAGCAGCTTAGGCCTCGGGGCCATGAACACTGAAGCTTTCTTT
TRBD1	TRBV11-2	14	.	TRBJ1-2	CASSFLTGERGYTF	TGTGCCAGCAGCTTTTTAACAGGGGAGCGTGGCTACACCTTC
.	TRBV19	13	once	TRBJ2-1	CASQDATYNEQFF	TGTGCCAGTCAGGACGCAACCTACAATGAGCAGTTCTTC
TRBD2	TRBV7-2	15	once	TRBJ2-1	CASSPVGASGNEQFF	TGTGCCAGCAGCCCCGTGGGGGCTAGCGGGAATGAGCAGTTCTTC
.	TRBV24-1	16	.	TRBJ1-2	CATRPGRLIRNYGYTF	TGTGCCACCCGTCCGGGCCGACTAATTCGGAACTATGGCTACACCTTC
.	TRBV7-2	13	once	TRBJ1-2	CASSPQGRRGYTF	TGTGCCAGCAGCCCCCAGGGTCGGCGTGGCTACACCTTC
.	TRBV27	15	.	TRBJ1-4	CASSPQTRVGEKLFF	TGTGCCAGCAGCCCTCAGACGCGAGTTGGTGAAAAACTGTTTTTT
TRBD1	TRBV11-2	13	.	TRBJ1-1	CASSATGGTEAFF	TGTGCCAGCAGCGCGACAGGGGGCACTGAAGCTTTCTTT
.	TRBV2	15	.	TRBJ1-2	CASSVLMRPNYGYTF	TGTGCCAGCAGTGTTCTTATGCGGCCCAACTATGGCTACACCTTC
.	TRBV5-1	13	.	TRBJ2-1	CASSLETYNEQFF	TGCGCCAGCAGCTTGGAGACCTACAATGAGCAGTTCTTC
TRBD2	TRBV18	18	.	TRBJ2-3	CASSPPLGTSGRTDTQYF	TGTGCCAGCTCACCACCGTTGGGGACTAGCGGGAGAACAGATACGCAGTATTTT
.	TRBV9	13	once	TRBJ1-2	CASSVRAGYGYTF	TGTGCCAGCAGCGTTAGGGCGGGCTATGGCTACACCTTC
.	TRBV5-1	16	once	TRBJ2-6	CASSFSTLTGANVLTF	TGCGCCAGCAGCTTCTCGACGCTAACTGGGGCCAACGTCCTGACTTTC
TRBD1	TRBV7-8	16	.	TRBJ2-4	CASSSGQGLAKNIQYF	TGTGCCAGCAGCTCTGGACAGGGCCTAGCCAAAAACATTCAGTACTTC
TRBD2	TRBV4-3	16	.	TRBJ2-3	CASSPGTSGVTDTQYF	TGCGCCAGCAGCCCAGGGACTAGCGGGGTTACAGATACGCAGTATTTT
.	TRBV4-2	15	.	TRBJ2-1	CASSQDQPSYNEQFF	TGTGCCAGCAGCCAAGACCAACCCTCCTACAATGAGCAGTTCTTC
.	TRBV5-1	15	once	TRBJ2-1	CASSFSPRQYNEQFF	TGCGCCAGCAGCTTTTCTCCGCGACAATACAATGAGCAGTTCTTC
.	TRBV30	14	.	TRBJ1-2	CAWRRGDRQRGYTF	TGTGCCTGGAGGCGGGGAGATCGTCAACGAGGCTACACCTTC
.	TRBV5-1	15	.	TRBJ1-4	CASSYRDTANEKLFF	TGCGCCAGCAGCTACAGGGATACGGCTAATGAAAAACTGTTTTTT
.	TRBV12-3/TRBV12-4	12	.	TRBJ1-1	CASSFTGWEAFF	TGTGCCAGCAGTTTCACAGGGTGGGAAGCTTTCTTT
.	TRBV2	18	.	TRBJ1-2	CASKMAGQLVKANYGYTF	TGTGCCAGCAAGATGGCAGGGCAGCTTGTCAAAGCTAACTATGGCTACACCTTC
.	TRBV5-6	11	.	TRBJ2-5	CASSFQETQYF	TGTGCCAGCAGCTTTCAAGAGACCCAGTACTTC